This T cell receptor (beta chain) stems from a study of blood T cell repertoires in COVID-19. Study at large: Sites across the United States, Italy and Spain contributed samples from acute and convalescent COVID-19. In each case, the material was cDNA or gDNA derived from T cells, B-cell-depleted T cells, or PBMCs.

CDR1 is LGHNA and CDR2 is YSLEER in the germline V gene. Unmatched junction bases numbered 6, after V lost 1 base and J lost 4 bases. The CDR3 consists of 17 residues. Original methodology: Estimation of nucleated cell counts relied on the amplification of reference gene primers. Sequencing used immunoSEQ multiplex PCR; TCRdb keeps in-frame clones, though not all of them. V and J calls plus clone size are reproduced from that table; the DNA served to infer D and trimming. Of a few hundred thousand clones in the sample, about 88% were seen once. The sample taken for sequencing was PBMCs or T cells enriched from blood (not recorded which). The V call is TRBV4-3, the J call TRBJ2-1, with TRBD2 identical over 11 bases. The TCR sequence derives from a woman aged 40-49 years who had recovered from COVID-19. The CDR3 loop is CASSQGDGTSGYNEQFF. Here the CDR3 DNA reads TGCGCCAGCAGCCAAGGAGACGGGACTAGCGGATACAATGAGCAGTTCTTC.